This T cell receptor (beta chain) appears in the sequencing data of a study of blood T cell repertoires in COVID-19. For the study at large: Donors in the United States, Italy and Spain gave samples during acute or convalescent COVID-19.

V was clipped by 4 bases and J by 6 bases, with 12 bases between them. The CDR3 has 12 amino acids. Germline V gene sequence: CDR1 GTSNPN, CDR2 SVGIG (reference sequence). The authors' processing: It was from reference gene primer amplification that nucleated cell counts were estimated. Only in-frame clones appear in the TCRdb table, and some are missing; sequencing was by immunoSEQ multiplex PCR. That table supplies the V and J calls and clone size; D and trimming were determined from the DNA. The data hold under 450,000 clones, with under 85% observed a single time. The study drew participants aged about 18 to 89 years from under 30 US areas.

This chain connects TRBV30 to TRBJ1-1; possibly TRBD1 for D (6 bases). Sequenced: PBMCs or T cells enriched from blood (not recorded which). The clonotype was recovered from a woman between 45 and 65 years old who had recovered from COVID-19. The CDR3 here is CAWIRGGAEAFF. CDR3 coding DNA: TGTGCCTGGATCAGAGGGGGGGCTGAAGCTTTCTTT.